The entry below describes one T cell receptor beta chain. The entry originates in a study of cytomegalovirus exposure and HLA in healthy donors. Both 60 Vbeta primers and 13 Jbeta primers went into the PCR. Here immunoSEQ multiplex PCR was the method, and the copy in TCRdb shows in-frame clones only, minus some. The sample holds roughly 120,000 clones, around three quarters seen once. This CDR3 comprises 16 residues. Germline CDR1 is KGHSH and CDR2 is LQKENI. V was pared by 2 bases and J by 5 bases, with 16 bases between. This rearrangement joins TRBV18 to TRBJ2-1; tentative D call: TRBD2 (6 bases). The sequence was obtained from a woman under 40 in good health and CMV-seropositive. Sample: PBMCs. CDR3 residues: CASSPLGGVGNNEQFF. In nucleotides, the CDR3 is TGTGCCAGCTCACCATTGGGGGGAGTAGGGAACAATGAGCAGTTCTTC. Full variable domain (rest looked up from reference TRBV18 and TRBJ2-1): NAGVMQNPRHLVRRRGQEARLRCSPMKGHSHVYWYRQLPEEGLKFMVYLQKENIIDESGMPKERFSAEFPKEGPSILRIQQVVRGDSAAYFCASSPLGGVGNNEQFFGPGTRLTVL.